A selection of T cell receptor beta chains follows, all from one sample in a study of identical twins. In TCRdb, the 5' RACE reads were re-called with MiXCR into one record per CDR3 protein. The sample includes 280,000 or so distinct CDR3 sequences, approximately 8% of them seen just once. Separately, the same data were catalogued under a study of yellow fever vaccine responses in identical twins.

Sequenced: memory (CD45RO+) T cells sorted from blood. The receptor set was obtained from a woman aged 18 to 35 in good health. The conserved cysteine and the conserved F or W are not part of the CDR3 here. The order of the fields is clone size, J gene, V gene, CDR3 protein. Not every row has a clone size; where given, it reads once, few, many or a size class.

>few|TRBJ1-2|TRBV4-1
ASSLDRVQPEYGYT
>few|TRBJ1-1|TRBV7-2
ASSLAVTGGNTEAF
>.|TRBJ2-1|TRBV2
ASRADRLNEQF
>few|TRBJ2-7|TRBV3-1
ASSSSGREQY
>.|TRBJ1-5|TRBV5-5
ASSLFCCWDSNQPQH
>many|TRBJ2-2|TRBV11-2
ASSFIGGTGELF
>.|TRBJ2-7|TRBV11-2
ASSFQPGQAYEQY
>few|TRBJ2-7|TRBV28
ASSPPHYEQY
>few|TRBJ2-5|TRBV7-9
ASSSGNSGSETQY
>once|TRBJ1-1|TRBV29-1
SVDKGFRTEAF
>many|TRBJ2-1|TRBV2
ASSGTSGYNEQF
>.|TRBJ1-2|TRBV27
ASSFSKGWNYGYT
>many|TRBJ1-1|TRBV5-8
ASSFWRTGVGTEAF
>many|TRBJ2-5|TRBV7-6
ASSITGGKETQY
>few|TRBJ1-3|TRBV3-1
ASSLTDSAGNTIY
>many|TRBJ2-1|TRBV29-1
SVDPGGGEQF
>many|TRBJ2-3|TRBV3-1
ASSQQGLGFTDTQY
>.|TRBJ2-2|TRBV20-1
SAQTLDTDTGELF
>many|TRBJ2-1|TRBV3-1
ASSQEWAPSDYNEQF
>.|TRBJ1-6|TRBV6-1
ASSMDRTLSPLH
>.|TRBJ1-3|TRBV7-9
ASSLSLSGNTIY
>few|TRBJ2-7|TRBV18
ASSPPRTAYEQY
>many|TRBJ2-1|TRBV2
ASSETNNEQF
>.|TRBJ2-7|TRBV7-6
ASSLAGLAGGPTYEQY
>few|TRBJ2-1|TRBV3-1
ASTLQGQPYNEQF
>.|TRBJ1-4|TRBV7-9
ASSWTGAEKLF
>few|TRBJ2-5|TRBV20-1
SAREVAGRETQY
>few|TRBJ2-1|TRBV20-1
SALGGFGYNEQF
>many|TRBJ1-1|TRBV15
ATSPRQGNTEAF
>.|TRBJ1-5|TRBV9
ASSRGRDHQPQH
>few|TRBJ2-7|TRBV9
ASGRGWGAGEQY
>.|TRBJ2-3|TRBV24-1
ATSVWATDTQY
>few|TRBJ2-7|TRBV20-1
SANSGGPHDEQY
>.|TRBJ1-4|TRBV6-6
ASRNLEKLF
>many|TRBJ2-1|TRBV10-3
AISESPPNAGSYNEQF
>many|TRBJ2-1|TRBV12-3/TRBV12-4
ASSLGGRSSNEQF
>few|TRBJ1-2|TRBV5-1
ASNPGQTNYGYT
>.|TRBJ1-1|TRBV3-1
ASSQTNRGTEAF
>many|TRBJ2-1|TRBV24-1
ATSDSRTGIIEQF
>.|TRBJ1-4|TRBV21-1
ASSLGDRNEKLF
>few|TRBJ1-1|TRBV5-5
ASSTYVLNTEAF
>many|TRBJ2-3|TRBV12-3/TRBV12-4
ASSSLGGTDTQY
>many|TRBJ2-7|TRBV12-3/TRBV12-4
ASSSGSGRAGGSYEQY
>.|TRBJ2-3|TRBV20-1
SASRGITDTQY
>many|TRBJ2-3|TRBV7-9
ASSPGGGGGTDTQY
>.|TRBJ2-1|TRBV3-1
ASSPWDAGGPNEQF
>many|TRBJ2-1|TRBV11-2
ASSRGSGRALNEQF
>many|TRBJ1-4|TRBV7-2
ASSSTGRFEKLF
>few|TRBJ2-2|TRBV20-1
SARDVNRGVSGELF
>.|TRBJ2-2|TRBV5-1
ASSDVGTEGVGELF
>many|TRBJ1-6|TRBV7-9
ASSLVGTENSPLH
>many|TRBJ2-4|TRBV6-1
ASSPGLVAKNIQY